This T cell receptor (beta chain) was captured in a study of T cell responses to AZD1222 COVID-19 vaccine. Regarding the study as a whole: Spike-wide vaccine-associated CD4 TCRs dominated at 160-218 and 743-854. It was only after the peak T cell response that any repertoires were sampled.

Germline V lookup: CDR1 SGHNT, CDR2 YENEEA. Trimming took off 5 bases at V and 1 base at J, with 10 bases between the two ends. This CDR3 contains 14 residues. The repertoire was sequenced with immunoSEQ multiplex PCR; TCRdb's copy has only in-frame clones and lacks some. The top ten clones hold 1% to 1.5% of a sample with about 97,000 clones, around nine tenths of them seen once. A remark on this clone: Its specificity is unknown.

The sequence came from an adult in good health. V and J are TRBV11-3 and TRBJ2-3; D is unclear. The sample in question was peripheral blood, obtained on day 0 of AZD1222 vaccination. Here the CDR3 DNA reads TGTGCCAGCAGCCCGGATAGAGGCACAGATACGCAGTATTTT. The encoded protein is CASSPDRGTDTQYF.